What follows describes a single T cell receptor beta chain. This specimen comes from a study of blood T cell repertoires in COVID-19. Sequencing used immunoSEQ multiplex PCR; TCRdb keeps in-frame clones, though not all of them. Altogether over 85,000 clones are present, 87% being singletons, with the ten largest covering 2% to 2.5%. The length of the CDR3 is 14 residues. V gave up 8 bases and J gave up 0 bases, with 8 bases separating them. Per the germline V gene, CDR1 is LNHNV and CDR2 is YYDKDF (reference sequence). The receptor was derived from a man aged 45-60 years with active COVID-19. Sequencing was performed on peripheral blood. V gene TRBV15 combines with J gene TRBJ2-6; D unclear. CDR3 protein: CATQRSSGANVLTF. CDR3 nucleotides: TGTGCCACCCAAAGGAGCTCTGGGGCCAACGTCCTGACTTTC. The entire variable domain, with the rest obtained from reference TRBV15 and TRBJ2-6, is as follows: DAMVIQNPRYQVTQFGKPVTLSCSQTLNHNVMYWYQQKSSQAPKLLFHYYDKDFNNEADTPDNFQSRRPNTSFCFLDIRSPGLGDTAMYLCATQRSSGANVLTFGAGSRLTVL.